A single sample is the source of the 24 T cell receptor beta chains below, sequenced in a study of radiotherapy plus CTLA-4 blockade in lung cancer. Sequencing used immunoSEQ multiplex PCR; TCRdb keeps in-frame clones, though not all of them. Here the sample spans about 49,000 clones, 65% to 85% being singletons. The sample was peripheral blood, taken from a patient treated with radiotherapy plus ipilimumab. These receptors all stem from a human donor with non-small cell lung cancer who had stable disease on radiotherapy plus ipilimumab.

This clone was counted between two and nine times. The J gene is TRBJ2-3, the V gene TRBV10-3, with D possibly matching TRBD1 (6 bases). This CDR3 has 13 amino acids. The germline gives CDR1 ENHRY, CDR2 SYGVKD. Trimming left V 7 bases short and J 2 bases short, with 10 bases between. CDR3 in amino acids: CAITQGTTDTQYF. The CDR3 DNA reads as TGTGCCATCACCCAGGGGACCACAGATACGCAGTATTTT.

This sequence joins TRBV30 and TRBJ2-3, with D possibly being TRBD1 or TRBD2 (6 bases each). The length of the CDR3 is 15 residues. CDR1 and CDR2 (germline): GTSNPN, SVGIG (reference sequence). V lost 4 bases and J lost 7, with 21 bases in between. In nucleotides, the CDR3 is TGTGCCTGGACTTTTGGGGGGCCCCGGGTACATACGCAGTATTTT. It yields the protein CAWTFGGPRVHTQYF.

V usage is TRBV7-8 and J usage is TRBJ2-3; tentatively, D is TRBD2 (7 bases). Germline CDR1 reads SGHVS; CDR2 reads FQNEAQ. The V gene lost 2 bases and the J gene lost 6 bases, with 15 bases spanning the gap. The CDR3 length is 15 residues. CDR3 amino acids: CASSLQAGADDTQYF. In DNA form, the CDR3 reads TGTGCCAGCAGCTTACAGGCGGGGGCAGATGATACGCAGTATTTT.

Only one count was recorded for this clone. This chain links TRBV18 with TRBJ2-7; the D gene could be TRBD1 or TRBD2 (5 bases each). The CDR3 is made up of 13 amino acids. The ends were cut back, 4 bases at V and 5 bases at J, with 12 bases in the middle. Per germline, CDR1 KGHSH and CDR2 LQKENI. CDR3 sequence reads: CASSRSGTDEQYF. As DNA, the CDR3 is TGTGCCAGCTCACGGTCCGGGACGGACGAGCAGTACTTC.

This clone was found a few times. The chain recombines TRBV6-5 with TRBJ1-2; maybe TRBD1 (5 bases). Per the germline V gene, CDR1 is MNHEY and CDR2 is SVGAGI. The V gene lost 2 bases and the J gene lost 7 bases, with 17 bases spanning the gap. The CDR3 has 15 amino acids. CDR3 in amino acids: CASSYGTSLSGGYTF. The CDR3 DNA reads TGTGCCAGCAGTTACGGGACGTCTCTCTCGGGTGGCTACACCTTC.

This chain connects TRBV19 to TRBJ2-3; 8 positions match TRBD2. There are 15 residues in the CDR3. Per the germline V gene, CDR1 is LNHDA and CDR2 is SQIVND (reference sequence). V lost 5 bases, J lost 2 bases, and 6 bases stayed unmatched. CDR3 protein: CASSRSGDDTDTQYF. CDR3 DNA sequence: TGTGCCAGTAGTCGTAGCGGGGACGACACAGATACGCAGTATTTT.

The chain carries TRBV7-8 and TRBJ1-5; D is ambiguous. The ends were cut back, 2 bases at V and 0 bases at J, with 11 bases in the middle. CDR3 size: 16 residues. Germline CDR1 and CDR2: SGHVS and FQNEAQ. The CDR3 loop reads CASSLLLMSSNQPQHF. The DNA of the CDR3 is TGTGCCAGCAGCTTATTATTGATGAGTAGCAATCAGCCCCAGCATTTT.

The V gene is TRBV30, the J gene TRBJ2-1; D is possibly TRBD2 (7 bases). The ends were cut back, 4 bases at V and 2 bases at J, with 12 bases in the middle. The CDR3 extends over 14 amino acids. Germline V gene data show CDR1 as GTSNPN and CDR2 as SVGIG (reference sequence). CDR3 protein: CAWTGGLTYNEQFF. The CDR3 DNA is TGTGCCTGGACCGGGGGGCTTACCTACAATGAGCAGTTCTTC.

The chain uses TRBV23-1 and TRBJ2-7, with 9 bases identical to TRBD1. TRBV23-1 is treated as an ORF (open reading frame) with a function not yet certain. The CDR3 runs to 15 residues. V dropped 8 bases and J dropped 0; count of bases not matched to a gene: 8. The CDR3 bases are TGCGCCAGCGGAAAGGGACAGGGAACCTCCTACGAGCAGTACGTC. Protein sequence: CASGKGQGTSYEQYV.

The chain couples TRBV7-2 to TRBJ1-4, with D possibly TRBD1 on 5 matching bases. Trimming shortened V by 1 base and J by 7 bases, and 13 bases separated the two germline ends. The CDR3 runs 15 residues. The germline CDR1 and CDR2 sequences are SGHTA and FQGNSA. CDR3 loop: CASSLEAGRSEKLFF. The CDR3 DNA reads TGTGCCAGCAGCTTAGAAGCAGGGCGTAGTGAAAAACTGTTTTTT.

This clone showed up just once. This chain uses TRBV7-3 with TRBJ1-2; D is unclear. The V end was cut by 3 bases, the J end by 0 bases, with 11 bases between. The CDR3 has 15 amino acids. Germline-derived CDR1 and CDR2 are SGHTA and FQGTGA. The DNA of the CDR3 is TGTGCCAGCAGCTTGTACAGAGCCTCTAACTATGGCTACACCTTC. Residues: CASSLYRASNYGYTF.

The chain combines TRBV27 with TRBJ1-5; D ambiguous. The V and J ends lost 6 bases and 6 bases respectively, with 15 bases between them. The CDR3 is 14 residues long. Germline CDR1 reads MNHEY; CDR2 reads SMNVEV (reference sequence). The CDR3 reads CASSQTGGRQPQHF. The CDR3 coding sequence is TGTGCCAGCAGCCAAACTGGCGGTCGTCAGCCCCAGCATTTT.

The chain recombines TRBV6-1 with TRBJ1-5; 9 bases match TRBD1. After removal of 4 bases from V and 7 bases from J, the junction contained 11 bases not matched to a gene. In germline, CDR1 is MNHNS, CDR2 SASEGT. This CDR3 comprises 16 residues. Here the CDR3 DNA reads TGTGCCAGCAGTGGGGGTACACAGGGGGCTGGGCAGCCCCAGCATTTT. The encoded protein is CASSGGTQGAGQPQHF.

The count of this clone is one. V and J are TRBV5-1 and TRBJ2-1; 10 bases are shared with TRBD2. The length of the CDR3 is 18 residues. Trimming took 0 bases from V and 2 from J; bases not matched to a gene: 8. CDR1 and CDR2 from the germline V gene are SGHRS and YFSETQ. In DNA, the CDR3 is TGCGCCAGCAGCTTGGAGTCCAGCGGGGGGGTGCCCTACAATGAGCAGTTCTTC. It translates to CASSLESSGGVPYNEQFF.

The rearrangement links TRBV6-1 to TRBJ1-2; D remains unclear. The CDR3 covers 12 residues. Per germline, CDR1 MNHNS and CDR2 SASEGT. V was cut by 7 bases and J by 8 bases, with 14 bases left in between. In DNA form, the CDR3 reads TGTGCCAGCACTCACACCAAAGGGGGCTACACCTTC. Translated: CASTHTKGGYTF.

The J gene is TRBJ2-2, the V gene TRBV19; TRBD1 aligns across 8 bases. The CDR3 runs 16 residues. The V gene end was trimmed by 4 bases and the J gene end by 0 bases; junction bases not matched to a gene: 4. Germline V gives CDR1 LNHDA, CDR2 SQIVND (reference sequence). CDR3 nucleotides: TGTGCCAGTAGTAAAGGACAGGGAGCGAACACCGGGGAGCTGTTTTTT. Its translation: CASSKGQGANTGELFF.

This clone showed up just a few times. The CDR3 bases are TGTGCCAGCAGTTCAGGGGACAGCTACCACACAGATACGCAGTATTTT. Residues: CASSSGDSYHTDTQYF. The chain has TRBV27 and TRBJ2-3; TRBD1 aligns across 7 bases. The trim removed 4 bases at V and 2 bases at J, leaving 9 bases unmatched. This CDR3 is 16 amino acids long. Germline V lookup: CDR1 MNHEY, CDR2 SMNVEV (reference sequence).

The chain recombines TRBV14 with TRBJ2-2; D is unresolved. The CDR3 covers 16 residues. The ends were cut back, 0 bases at V and 6 bases at J, with 14 bases in the middle. Germline CDR1 and CDR2: SGHDN and FVKESK. The CDR3 sequence: CASSQDFPEISGELFF. The CDR3 bases are TGTGCCAGCAGCCAAGATTTTCCAGAAATATCCGGGGAGCTGTTTTTT.

This rearrangement joins TRBV13 to TRBJ2-4; 10 bases are a match to TRBD1. CDR3 length equals 15 residues. CDR1 and CDR2 from the germline V gene are PRHDT and FYEKMQ (reference sequence). V shed 5 bases, J shed 9 bases, and the junction held 10 bases outside the gene matches. CDR3 nucleotide sequence: TGTGCCAGCAGCCCCCACCGGGACAGGGGAAGCATTCAGTACTTC. Translated, it gives CASSPHRDRGSIQYF.

The J gene is TRBJ1-4, the V gene TRBV5-4, with no clear D. V was pared by 1 base and J by 0 bases, with 10 bases between. There are 16 residues in the CDR3. Germline V gene lookup returns CDR1 SGHNT and CDR2 YYREEE (reference sequence). CDR3: CASSLNRAATNEKLFF. The CDR3 bases are TGTGCCAGCAGCTTGAATAGGGCAGCAACTAATGAAAAACTGTTTTTT.

V is TRBV7-9 and J is TRBJ2-1; 7 positions match TRBD1. Germline CDR1 is SEHNR and CDR2 is FQNEAQ (reference sequence). V lost 5 bases, J lost 4 bases, and 5 bases stayed unmatched. This CDR3 contains 14 residues. The CDR3 DNA sequence: TGTGCCAGCAGCCCAAGACAGGGATACAATGAGCAGTTCTTC. This sequence encodes CASSPRQGYNEQFF.

The rearrangement links TRBV10-3 to TRBJ2-7, with a tentative D call TRBD1 (6 bases). In germline, CDR1 is ENHRY, CDR2 SYGVKD. V was cut by 8 bases and J by 6 bases, with 11 bases left in between. CDR3 length: 11 amino acids. The CDR3 protein is CAIGQQSEQYV. The CDR3 DNA follows: TGTGCCATCGGACAGCAATCCGAGCAGTACGTC.

Only a few counts were recorded for this clone. CDR3 sequence reads: CASSQPPGHNEKLFF. As DNA, the CDR3 is TGTGCCAGTAGCCAACCCCCGGGGCACAATGAAAAACTGTTTTTT. The chain carries TRBV19 and TRBJ1-4, with TRBD1 as a possible D gene (5 bases). The germline gives CDR1 LNHDA, CDR2 SQIVND (reference sequence). The CDR3 has 15 amino acids. V was trimmed by 6 bases and J by 5 bases, leaving 16 bases between them.

V usage is TRBV14 and J usage is TRBJ2-1; D is possibly TRBD2 (5 bases). The CDR3 contains 15 residues. Germline V gives CDR1 SGHDN, CDR2 FVKESK. V was pared by 4 bases and J by 6 bases, with 16 bases between. The CDR3 DNA is TGTGCCAGCAGCCCCTTGTCGCACGGACTCAATGAGCAGTTCTTC. It yields the protein CASSPLSHGLNEQFF.